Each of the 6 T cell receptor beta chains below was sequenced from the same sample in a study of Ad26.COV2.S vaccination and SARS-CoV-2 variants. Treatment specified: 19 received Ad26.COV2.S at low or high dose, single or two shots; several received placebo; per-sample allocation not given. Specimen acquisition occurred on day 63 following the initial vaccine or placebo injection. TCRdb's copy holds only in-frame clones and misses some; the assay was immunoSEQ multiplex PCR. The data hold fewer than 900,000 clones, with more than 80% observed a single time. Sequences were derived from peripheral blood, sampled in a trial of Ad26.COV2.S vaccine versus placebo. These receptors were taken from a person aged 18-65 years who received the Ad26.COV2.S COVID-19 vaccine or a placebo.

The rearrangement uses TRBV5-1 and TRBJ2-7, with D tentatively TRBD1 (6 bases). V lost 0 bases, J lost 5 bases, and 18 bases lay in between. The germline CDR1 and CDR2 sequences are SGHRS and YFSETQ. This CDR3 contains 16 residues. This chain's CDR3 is CASSLGGRQSRDEQYF. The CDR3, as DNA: TGCGCCAGCAGCTTGGGGGGGCGACAGTCGAGGGACGAGCAGTACTTC.

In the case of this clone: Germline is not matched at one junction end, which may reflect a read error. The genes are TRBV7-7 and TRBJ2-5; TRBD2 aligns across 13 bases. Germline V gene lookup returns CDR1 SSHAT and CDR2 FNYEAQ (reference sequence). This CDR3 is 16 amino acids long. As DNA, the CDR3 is TGTGCTAGCAGCTCGGGACTAGCGGGGTACCAAGAGACCCAGTACTTC. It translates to CASSSGLAGYQETQYF.

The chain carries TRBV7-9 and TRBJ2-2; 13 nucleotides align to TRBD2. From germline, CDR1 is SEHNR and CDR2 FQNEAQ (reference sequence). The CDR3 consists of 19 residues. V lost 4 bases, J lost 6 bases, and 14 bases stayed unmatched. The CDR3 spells CASSSRLAGGLTWAGELFF. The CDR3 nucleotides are TGTGCCAGCAGCTCAAGACTAGCGGGGGGACTAACCTGGGCCGGGGAGCTGTTTTTT.

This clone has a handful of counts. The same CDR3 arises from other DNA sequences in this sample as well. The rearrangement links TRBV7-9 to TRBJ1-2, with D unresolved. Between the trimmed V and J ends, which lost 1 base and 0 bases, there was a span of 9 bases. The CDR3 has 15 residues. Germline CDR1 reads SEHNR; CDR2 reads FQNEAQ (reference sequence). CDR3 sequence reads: CASSLGETANYGYTF. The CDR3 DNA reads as TGTGCCAGCAGCTTAGGAGAGACCGCTAACTATGGCTACACCTTC.

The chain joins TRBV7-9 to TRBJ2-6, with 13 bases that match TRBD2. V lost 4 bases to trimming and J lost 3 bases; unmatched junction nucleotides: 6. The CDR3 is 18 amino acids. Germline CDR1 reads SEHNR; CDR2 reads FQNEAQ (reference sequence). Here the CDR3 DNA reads TGTGCCAGCAGCTACCGGACTAGCGGGGGTGGTGGGGCCAACGTCCTGACTTTC. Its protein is CASSYRTSGGGGANVLTF.

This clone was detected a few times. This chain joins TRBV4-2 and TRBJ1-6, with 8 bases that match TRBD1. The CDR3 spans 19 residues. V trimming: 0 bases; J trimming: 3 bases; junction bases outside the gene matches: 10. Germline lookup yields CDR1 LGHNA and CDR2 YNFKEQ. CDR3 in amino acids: CASSQDKGTGRVYNSPLHF. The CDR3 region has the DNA TGTGCCAGCAGCCAAGATAAGGGGACAGGACGAGTCTATAATTCACCCCTCCACTTT.